The clone carrying this T cell receptor (beta chain) is medium-sized in the sample. Antigen: not known. This CDR3 comprises 13 residues. Trimming stripped 6 bases from V and 4 bases from J, with 12 bases between. Germline V CDR1 and CDR2: MRHNA, SNTAGT. The data were obtained in a study of vaccination effects on CD4 cells after COVID-19. Findings and caveats of the study: Marked clonal contraction was seen in infection- and vaccine-induced clones late after vaccination.

Prior to sequencing, the ViraFEST assay stimulated PBMC with viral peptide pools, which expanded the antigen-specific CD4+ T cells. Cultured cells yielded isolated CD4+ T cells after less than 11 days. Prior SARS-CoV-2 infection was absent in the vaccine recipients, as shown by negative nucleocapsid antibodies. Peptides at about 10 ug/ml and IL-2 at about 9.8 IU/ml were added to some 2 million PBMC per well. Only in-frame clones appear in the TCRdb table, and some are missing; sequencing was by immunoSEQ multiplex PCR. This table holds some 24,000 clones, roughly 70% found once. Here the sequenced sample was CD4+ T cells from PBMCs cultured with HCoV-NL63 spike peptides, taken before COVID-19 vaccination. The clonotype was recovered from a human donor who received a COVID-19 vaccine. V usage is TRBV6-4 and J usage is TRBJ1-2; a weak D match, TRBD1 (6 bases). The CDR3 DNA sequence: TGTGCCAGCAGCCCACAGGGAGGCTATGGCTACACCTTC. As protein: CASSPQGGYGYTF.